This T cell receptor (beta chain) was captured in a study of identical twins. In TCRdb, the 5' RACE reads were re-called with MiXCR into one record per CDR3 protein. Among roughly 770,000 distinct CDR3 sequences listed, around a sixth were seen once. CDR3 length: 16 amino acids. CDR1 and CDR2 (germline): SGHTA, FQGNSA. With V trimmed by 5 bases and J by 5 bases, 12 bases remained unmatched. The data were also submitted as part of a second study, on T cells expressing NK-cell markers.

The sequenced sample was PBMCs. The rearrangement links TRBV7-2 to TRBJ2-1; 7 nucleotides match TRBD2. This TCR was sampled from a woman aged 18 to 35 in good health. CDR3 in DNA: TGTGCCAGCAGCGCCCGAACAGGACTAGGAAACAATGAGCAGTTCTTC. It specifies CASSARTGLGNNEQFF.